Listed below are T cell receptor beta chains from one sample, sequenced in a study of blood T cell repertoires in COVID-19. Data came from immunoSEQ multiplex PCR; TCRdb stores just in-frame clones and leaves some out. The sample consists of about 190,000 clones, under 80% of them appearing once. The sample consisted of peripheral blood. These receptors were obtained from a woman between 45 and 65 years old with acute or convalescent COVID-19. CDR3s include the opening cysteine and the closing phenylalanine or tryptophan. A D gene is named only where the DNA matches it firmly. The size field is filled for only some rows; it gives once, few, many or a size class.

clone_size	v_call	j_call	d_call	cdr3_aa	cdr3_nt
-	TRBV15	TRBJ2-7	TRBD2	CATSGLAGSYEQYF	TGTGCCACCAGCGGACTAGCGGGCTCCTACGAGCAGTACTTC
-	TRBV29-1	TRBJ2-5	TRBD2	CSVEGSTSGSGTQYF	TGCAGCGTTGAAGGAAGCACTAGCGGGAGTGGGACCCAGTACTTC
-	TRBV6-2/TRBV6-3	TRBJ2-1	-	CASSPKLGLARGDEQFF	TGTGCCAGCAGTCCAAAGCTCGGGCTAGCGAGAGGGGATGAGCAGTTCTTC
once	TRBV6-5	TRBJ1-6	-	CASRRVENSPLHF	TGTGCCAGCAGACGGGTGGAAAATTCACCCCTCCACTTT
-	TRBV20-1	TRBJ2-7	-	CSAPAGYEQYF	TGCAGTGCCCCCGCGGGCTACGAGCAGTACTTC
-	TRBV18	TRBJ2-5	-	CASSDSGSSKTQYF	TGTGCCAGCAGCGACTCCGGGAGTTCAAAGACCCAGTACTTC
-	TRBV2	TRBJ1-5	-	CASRGSSRNQPQHF	TGTGCCAGCAGGGGGAGTTCCCGCAATCAGCCCCAGCATTTT
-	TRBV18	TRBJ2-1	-	CASSPPDSNEQFF	TGTGCCAGCTCACCCCCCGACAGCAATGAGCAGTTCTTC
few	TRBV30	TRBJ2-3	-	CAWSEEERTDTQYF	TGTGCCTGGAGTGAAGAGGAGCGCACAGATACGCAGTATTTT
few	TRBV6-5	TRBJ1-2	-	CASRPPGGGNYGYTF	TGTGCCAGCAGACCCCCGGGGGGGGGAAACTATGGCTACACCTTC